This TCR beta chain comes out of a study of cytotoxic CD8 clonotypes in ibrutinib-treated CLL. Study as a whole: The cohort had 10 to 12 relapsed/refractory and around 15 treatment-naive patients, some 18 IGHV unmutated.

The germline V gene has CDR1 LGHNA and CDR2 YSLEER. The CDR3 covers 15 residues. V lost 5 bases and J lost 5, with 18 bases in between. The TCR beta libraries used 2 to 2.5 micrograms of genomic DNA that came from cryopreserved PBMCs. TCRdb's copy holds only in-frame clones and misses some; the assay was immunoSEQ multiplex PCR. This sample carries hundreds of thousands of clones, 70% of them seen once, and the ten largest clones take 15%. The specimen was PBMCs, collected after 24 months of ibrutinib treatment. This sequence originates from a human donor with chronic lymphocytic leukemia. The chain employs TRBV4-3 and TRBJ2-5; D uncertain. The CDR3 region is CASSLESGMRETQYF. CDR3 DNA: TGCGCCAGCAGCTTGGAGTCCGGCATGAGGGAGACCCAGTACTTC.